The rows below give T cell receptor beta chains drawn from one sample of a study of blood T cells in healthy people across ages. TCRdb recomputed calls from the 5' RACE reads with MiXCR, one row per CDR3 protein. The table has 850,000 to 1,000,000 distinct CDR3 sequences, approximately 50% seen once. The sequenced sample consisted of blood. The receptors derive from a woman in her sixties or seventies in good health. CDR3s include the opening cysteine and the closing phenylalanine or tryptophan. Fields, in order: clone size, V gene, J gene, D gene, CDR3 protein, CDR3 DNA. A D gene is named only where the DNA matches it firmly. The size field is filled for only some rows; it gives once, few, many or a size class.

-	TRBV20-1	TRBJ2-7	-	CSGRGGQWPYEQYF	TGCAGTGGAAGGGGGGGACAGTGGCCCTACGAGCAGTACTTC
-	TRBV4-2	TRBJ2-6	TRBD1	CASSQDPAGGGGANVLTF	TGTGCCAGCAGCCAAGATCCGGCAGGGGGCGGTGGGGCCAACGTCCTGACTTTC
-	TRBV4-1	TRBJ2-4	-	CASSLAVGDLAKNIQYF	TGCGCCAGCAGCCTAGCAGTGGGCGACCTAGCCAAAAACATTCAGTACTTC
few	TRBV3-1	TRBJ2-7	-	CASSPAGGAYEQYF	TGTGCCAGCAGCCCAGCGGGCGGAGCCTACGAGCAGTACTTC
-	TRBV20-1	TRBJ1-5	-	CSARSGTQQPQHF	TGCAGTGCTAGATCCGGGACACAGCAGCCCCAGCATTTT
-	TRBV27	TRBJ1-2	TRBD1	CASSSRFRDRGPGYGYTF	TGTGCCAGCAGTTCACGCTTCCGGGACAGGGGGCCCGGCTATGGCTACACCTTC
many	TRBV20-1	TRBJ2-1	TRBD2	CSARDLAGVSYNEQFF	TGCAGTGCTAGAGATCTAGCGGGGGTTTCCTACAATGAGCAGTTCTTC
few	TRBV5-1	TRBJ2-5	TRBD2	CASSTSGRGQETQYF	TGTGCCAGCAGCACTAGCGGGAGAGGGCAAGAGACCCAGTACTTC
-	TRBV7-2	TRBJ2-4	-	CASSARQASNIQYF	TGTGCCAGCAGCGCGAGACAGGCCTCAAACATTCAGTACTTC
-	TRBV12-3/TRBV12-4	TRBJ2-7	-	CASSPRDVLAYEQYF	TGTGCCAGCAGTCCTCGGGATGTCCTCGCCTACGAGCAGTACTTC
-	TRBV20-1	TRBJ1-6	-	CSATAGGSVGSPLHF	TGCAGTGCTACGGCGGGGGGATCCGTAGGTTCACCCCTCCACTTT
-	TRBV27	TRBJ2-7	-	CASSRLGSHEQYF	TGTGCCAGCAGTCGTCTAGGCAGCCACGAGCAGTACTTC
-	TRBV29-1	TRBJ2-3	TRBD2	CSVEGLAGGLGTDTQYF	TGCAGCGTTGAAGGGCTAGCGGGAGGGCTAGGCACAGATACGCAGTATTTT
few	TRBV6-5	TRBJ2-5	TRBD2	CASRSSGSTQYF	TGTGCCAGCAGGTCTAGCGGGAGTACCCAGTACTTC
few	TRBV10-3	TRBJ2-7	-	CAISGGATRAYEQYF	TGTGCCATCAGTGGGGGGGCAACAAGAGCCTACGAGCAGTACTTC
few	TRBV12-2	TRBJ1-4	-	CASRLVGRLDEKLFF	TGTGCAAGTCGCTTAGTCGGGCGGCTGGATGAAAAACTGTTTTTT
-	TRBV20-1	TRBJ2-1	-	CSARDDGRATNEQFF	TGCAGTGCTAGAGATGACGGGAGAGCGACCAATGAGCAGTTCTTC
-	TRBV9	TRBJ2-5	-	CASSETYFPNKETQYF	TGTGCCAGCAGCGAAACGTACTTCCCCAATAAAGAGACCCAGTACTTC
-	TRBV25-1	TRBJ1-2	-	CASSEGTGVYGYTF	TGTGCCAGCAGTGAGGGAACAGGAGTCTATGGCTACACCTTC
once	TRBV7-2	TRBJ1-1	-	CASSLVYRHEAFF	TGTGCCAGCAGCTTAGTTTATAGACACGAAGCTTTCTTT
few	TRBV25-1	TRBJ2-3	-	CASSEFRQGDTQYF	TGTGCCAGCAGTGAATTCAGGCAAGGGGATACGCAGTATTTT
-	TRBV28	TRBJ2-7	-	CASSLVAGEKYYEQYF	TGTGCCAGCAGTTTGGTAGCCGGGGAAAAGTATTACGAGCAGTACTTC
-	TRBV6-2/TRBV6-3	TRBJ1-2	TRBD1	CASSQTRQGAYGYTF	TGTGCCAGCAGTCAAACCAGACAGGGCGCCTATGGCTACACCTTC
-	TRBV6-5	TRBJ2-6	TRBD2	CASRDYSSGANVLTF	TGTGCCAGCCGGGACTACAGCTCTGGGGCCAACGTCCTGACTTTC
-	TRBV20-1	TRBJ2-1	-	CSASPRANEQFF	TGCAGTGCTAGCCCCAGGGCCAATGAGCAGTTCTTC
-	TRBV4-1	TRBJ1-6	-	CASSQDPQGGGITYNSPLHF	TGCGCCAGCAGCCAAGATCCTCAAGGCGGCGGCATCACCTATAATTCACCCCTCCACTTT
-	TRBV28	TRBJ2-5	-	CASSLLSSSPTVTPGETQYF	TGTGCCAGCAGTTTGTTGTCGTCCTCCCCGACAGTCACCCCGGGGGAGACCCAGTACTTC
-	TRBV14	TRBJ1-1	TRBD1	CASSPQGGKTEAFF	TGTGCCAGCAGCCCCCAGGGGGGGAAGACTGAAGCTTTCTTT
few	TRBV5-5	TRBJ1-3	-	CASSAGLSGNTIYF	TGTGCCAGCAGCGCGGGACTCTCGGGAAACACCATATATTTT
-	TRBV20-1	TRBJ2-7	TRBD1	CSATDRGNEQYF	TGCAGTGCCACGGACAGGGGAAACGAGCAGTACTTC
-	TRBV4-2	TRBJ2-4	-	CASSQAWGSSYNEQYF	TGTGCCAGCAGCCAAGCTTGGGGGAGTTCCTACAATGAGCAGTACTTC
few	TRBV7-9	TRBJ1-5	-	CASSSRGSNQPQHF	TGTGCCAGCAGCTCCAGGGGTAGCAATCAGCCCCAGCATTTT
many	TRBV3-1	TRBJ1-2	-	CASSHRGRGYGYTF	TGTGCCAGCAGCCATCGGGGACGGGGCTATGGCTACACCTTC
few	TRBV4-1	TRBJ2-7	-	CASSQTGHPYEQYF	TGCGCCAGCAGCCAAACGGGACATCCCTACGAGCAGTACTTC
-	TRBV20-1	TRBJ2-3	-	CSAGDAGGASDTQYF	TGCAGTGCTGGAGATGCCGGGGGCGCATCCGATACGCAGTATTTT
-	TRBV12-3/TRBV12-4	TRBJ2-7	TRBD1	CASSSRVLRDRDREYEQYF	TGTGCCAGCAGTTCCAGGGTCCTAAGGGACCGGGACAGGGAATACGAGCAGTACTTC
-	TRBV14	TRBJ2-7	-	CASSQGGLLQLGYNEQYF	TGTGCCAGCAGCCAGGGCGGTTTGTTACAATTGGGTTACAATGAGCAGTACTTC
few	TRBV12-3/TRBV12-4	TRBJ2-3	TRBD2	CASTWEGQVTDTQYF	TGTGCCAGCACTTGGGAGGGCCAAGTGACAGATACGCAGTATTTT
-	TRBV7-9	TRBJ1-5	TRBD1	CASSPIGTVSNQPQHF	TGTGCCAGCAGCCCCATCGGGACAGTTAGCAATCAGCCCCAGCATTTT
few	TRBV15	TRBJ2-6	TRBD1	CATSRVRFGTGSGANVLTF	TGTGCCACCAGCAGAGTGCGATTCGGGACAGGTTCTGGGGCCAACGTCCTGACTTTC
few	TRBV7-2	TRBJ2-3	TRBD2	CASSLGVAGGTDTQYF	TGTGCCAGCAGCCTCGGCGTAGCGGGAGGAACAGATACGCAGTATTTT
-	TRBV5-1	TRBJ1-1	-	CASSPLDSIYEAFF	TGCGCCAGCAGCCCACTGGACAGCATTTATGAAGCTTTCTTT
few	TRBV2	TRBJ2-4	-	CASSVSGVRVWAKNIQYF	TGTGCCAGCAGTGTTTCCGGGGTTCGGGTATGGGCCAAAAACATTCAGTACTTC
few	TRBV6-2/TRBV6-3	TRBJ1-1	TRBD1	CASSYSIDRASPVLNTEAFF	TGTGCCAGCAGTTACTCGATTGACAGGGCTAGCCCGGTCTTGAACACTGAAGCTTTCTTT
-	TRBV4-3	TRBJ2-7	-	CASSHDRSSYEQYF	TGCGCCAGCAGCCACGACAGGAGCTCCTACGAGCAGTACTTC
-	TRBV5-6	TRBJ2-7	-	CASSFYRGANEQYF	TGTGCCAGCAGCTTTTATCGGGGAGCCAATGAGCAGTACTTC
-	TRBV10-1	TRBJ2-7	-	CASSESSGSRPYEQYF	TGCGCCAGCAGTGAGTCCTCCGGGTCCAGACCCTACGAGCAGTACTTC
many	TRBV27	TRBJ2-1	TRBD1	CASSILRDRGPGEQFF	TGTGCCAGCAGTATCCTCCGGGACAGGGGGCCGGGTGAGCAGTTCTTC
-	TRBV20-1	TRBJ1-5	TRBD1	CSASLTGGFQPQHF	TGCAGTGCTAGCCTGACAGGGGGTTTCCAGCCCCAGCATTTT